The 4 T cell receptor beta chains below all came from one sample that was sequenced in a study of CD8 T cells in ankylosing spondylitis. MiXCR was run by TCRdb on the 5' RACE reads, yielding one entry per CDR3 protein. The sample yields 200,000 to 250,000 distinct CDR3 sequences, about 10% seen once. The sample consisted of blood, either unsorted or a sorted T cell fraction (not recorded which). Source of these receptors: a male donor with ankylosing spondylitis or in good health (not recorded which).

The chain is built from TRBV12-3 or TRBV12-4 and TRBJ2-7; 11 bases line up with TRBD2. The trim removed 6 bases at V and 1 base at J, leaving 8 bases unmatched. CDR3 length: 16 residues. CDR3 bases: TGTGCCAGCAGCGCCTTAGCGGGAGGGGATTCCTACGAGCAGTACTTC. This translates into CASSALAGGDSYEQYF.

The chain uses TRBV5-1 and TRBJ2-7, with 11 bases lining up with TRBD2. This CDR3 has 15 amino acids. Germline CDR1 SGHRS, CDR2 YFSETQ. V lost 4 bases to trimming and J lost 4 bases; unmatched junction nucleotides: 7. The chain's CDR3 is CASSLGGLAEYEQYF. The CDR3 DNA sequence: TGCGCCAGCAGCCTCGGGGGACTAGCGGAGTACGAGCAGTACTTC.

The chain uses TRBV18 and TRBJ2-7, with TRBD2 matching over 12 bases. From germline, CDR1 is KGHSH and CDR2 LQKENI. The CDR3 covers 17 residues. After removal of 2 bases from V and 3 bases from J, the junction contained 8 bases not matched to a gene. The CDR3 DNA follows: TGTGCCAGCTCACCAAGACTAGCGGGGGCCTCACTCTACGAGCAGTACTTC. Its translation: CASSPRLAGASLYEQYF.

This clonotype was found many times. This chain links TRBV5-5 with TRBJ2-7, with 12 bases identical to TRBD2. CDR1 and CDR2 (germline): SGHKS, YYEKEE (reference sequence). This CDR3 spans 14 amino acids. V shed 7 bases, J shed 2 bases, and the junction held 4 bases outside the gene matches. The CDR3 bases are TGTGCCAGCGGCGGACTAGCGGGAACCTACGAGCAGTACTTC. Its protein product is CASGGLAGTYEQYF.